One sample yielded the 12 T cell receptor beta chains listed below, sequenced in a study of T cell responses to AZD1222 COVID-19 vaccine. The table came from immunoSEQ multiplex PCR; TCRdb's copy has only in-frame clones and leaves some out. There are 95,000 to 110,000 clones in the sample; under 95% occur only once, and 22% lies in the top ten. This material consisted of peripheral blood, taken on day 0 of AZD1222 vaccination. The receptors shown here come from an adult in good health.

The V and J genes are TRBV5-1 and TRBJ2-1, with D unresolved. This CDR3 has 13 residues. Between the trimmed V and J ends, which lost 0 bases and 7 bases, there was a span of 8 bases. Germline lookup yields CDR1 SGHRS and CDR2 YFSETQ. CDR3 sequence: CASSLDGRNEQFF. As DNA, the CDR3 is TGCGCCAGCAGCTTGGATGGACGGAATGAGCAGTTCTTC.

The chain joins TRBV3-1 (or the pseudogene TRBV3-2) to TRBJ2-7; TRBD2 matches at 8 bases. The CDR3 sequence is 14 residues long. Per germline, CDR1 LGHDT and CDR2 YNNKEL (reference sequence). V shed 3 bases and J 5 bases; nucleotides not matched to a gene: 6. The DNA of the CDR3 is TGTGCCAGCAGCCACTCCAGCGGGGGCAACGAGCAGTACTTC. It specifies CASSHSSGGNEQYF.

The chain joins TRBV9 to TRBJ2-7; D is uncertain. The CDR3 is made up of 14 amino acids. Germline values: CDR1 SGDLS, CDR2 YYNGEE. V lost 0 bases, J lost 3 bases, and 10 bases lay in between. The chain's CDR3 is CASSVAQFDYEQYF. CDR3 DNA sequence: TGTGCCAGCAGCGTAGCCCAGTTCGACTACGAGCAGTACTTC.

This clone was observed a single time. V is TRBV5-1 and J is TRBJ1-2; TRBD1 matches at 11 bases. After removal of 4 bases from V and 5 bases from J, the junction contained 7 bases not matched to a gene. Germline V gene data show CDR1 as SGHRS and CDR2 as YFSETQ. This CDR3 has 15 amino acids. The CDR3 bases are TGCGCCAGCAGCCCGGGACAGGGGGTAGTATATGGCTACACCTTC. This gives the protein CASSPGQGVVYGYTF.

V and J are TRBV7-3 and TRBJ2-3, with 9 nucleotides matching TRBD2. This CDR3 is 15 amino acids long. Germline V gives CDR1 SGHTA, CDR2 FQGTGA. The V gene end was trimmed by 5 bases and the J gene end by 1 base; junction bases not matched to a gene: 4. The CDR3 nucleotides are TGTGCCAGCAGCCCATTAGCGGGGGGCACAGATACGCAGTATTTT. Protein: CASSPLAGGTDTQYF. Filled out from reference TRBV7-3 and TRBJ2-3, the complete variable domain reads GAGVSQTPSNKVTEKGKYVELRCDPISGHTALYWYRQSLGQGPEFLIYFQGTGAADDSGLPNDRFFAVRPEGSVSTLKIQRTERGDSAVYLCASSPLAGGTDTQYFGPGTRLTVL.

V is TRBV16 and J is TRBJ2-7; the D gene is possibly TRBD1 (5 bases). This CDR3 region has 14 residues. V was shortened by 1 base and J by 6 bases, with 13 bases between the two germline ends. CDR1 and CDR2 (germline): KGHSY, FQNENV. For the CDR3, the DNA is TGTGCCAGCAGCCAATGGGTCGGGCAGGGCGAGCAGTACTTC. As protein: CASSQWVGQGEQYF. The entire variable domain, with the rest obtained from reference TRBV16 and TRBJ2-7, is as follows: GEEVAQTPKHLVRGEGQKAKLYCAPIKGHSYVFWYQQVLKNEFKFLISFQNENVFDETGMPKERFSAKCLPNSPCSLEIQATKLEDSAVYFCASSQWVGQGEQYFGPGTRLTVT.

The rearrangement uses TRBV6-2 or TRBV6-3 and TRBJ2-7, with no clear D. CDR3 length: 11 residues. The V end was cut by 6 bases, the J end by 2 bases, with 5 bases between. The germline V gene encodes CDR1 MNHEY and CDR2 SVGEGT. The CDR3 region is CASSLTYEQYF. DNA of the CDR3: TGTGCCAGCAGCTTGACCTACGAGCAGTACTTC.

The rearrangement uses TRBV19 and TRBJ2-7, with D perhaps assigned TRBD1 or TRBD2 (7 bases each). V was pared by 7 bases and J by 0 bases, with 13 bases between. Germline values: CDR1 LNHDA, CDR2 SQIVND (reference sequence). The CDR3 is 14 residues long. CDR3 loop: CASMSGDSSYEQYF. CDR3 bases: TGTGCCAGTATGAGCGGGGACAGCTCCTACGAGCAGTACTTC.

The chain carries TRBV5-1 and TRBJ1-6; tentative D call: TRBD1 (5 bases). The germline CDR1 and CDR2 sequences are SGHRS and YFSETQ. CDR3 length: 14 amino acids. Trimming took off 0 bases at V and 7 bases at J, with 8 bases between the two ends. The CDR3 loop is CASSLVQENSPLHF. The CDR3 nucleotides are TGCGCCAGCAGCTTGGTACAGGAAAATTCACCCCTCCACTTT. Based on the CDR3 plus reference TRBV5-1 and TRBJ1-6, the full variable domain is KAGVTQTPRYLIKTRGQQVTLSCSPISGHRSVSWYQQTPGQGLQFLFEYFSETQRNKGNFPGRFSGRQFSNSRSEMNVSTLELGDSALYLCASSLVQENSPLHFGNGTRLTVT.

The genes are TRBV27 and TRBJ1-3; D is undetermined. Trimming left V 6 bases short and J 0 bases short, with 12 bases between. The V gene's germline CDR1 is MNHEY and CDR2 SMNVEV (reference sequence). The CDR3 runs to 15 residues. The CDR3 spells CASSSGPDSGNTIYF. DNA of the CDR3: TGTGCCAGCAGCTCCGGACCGGACTCTGGAAACACCATATATTTT.

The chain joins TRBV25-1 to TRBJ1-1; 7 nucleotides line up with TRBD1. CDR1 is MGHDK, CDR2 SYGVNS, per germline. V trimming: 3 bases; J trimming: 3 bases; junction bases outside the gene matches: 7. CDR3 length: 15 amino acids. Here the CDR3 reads CASSERDRRDTEAFF. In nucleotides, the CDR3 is TGTGCCAGCAGTGAGCGGGACAGACGAGACACTGAAGCTTTCTTT.

Here the CDR3 DNA reads TGTGCCAGCCGCTCCGGGGTGCCCGGGGAGCTGTTTTTT. It translates to CASRSGVPGELFF. The rearrangement uses TRBV3-1 (or the pseudogene TRBV3-2) and TRBJ2-2, with D perhaps matching TRBD2 (5 bases). The CDR3 runs 13 residues. The V end lost 8 bases, the J end lost 6 bases, and 13 bases lay between the germline ends. Germline values: CDR1 LGHDT, CDR2 YNNKEL (reference sequence).